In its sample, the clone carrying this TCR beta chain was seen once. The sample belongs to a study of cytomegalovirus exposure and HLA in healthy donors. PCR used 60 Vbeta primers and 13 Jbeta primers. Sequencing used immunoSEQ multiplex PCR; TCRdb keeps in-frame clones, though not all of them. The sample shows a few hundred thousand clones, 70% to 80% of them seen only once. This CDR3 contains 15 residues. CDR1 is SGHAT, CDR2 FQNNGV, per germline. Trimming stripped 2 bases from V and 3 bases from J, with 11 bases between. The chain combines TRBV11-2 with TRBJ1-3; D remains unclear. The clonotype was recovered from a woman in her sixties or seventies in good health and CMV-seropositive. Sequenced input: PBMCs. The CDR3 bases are TGTGCCAGCAGCTTATCTTCGGGTCATGGAAACACCATATATTTT. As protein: CASSLSSGHGNTIYF. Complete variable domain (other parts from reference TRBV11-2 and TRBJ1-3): EAGVAQSPRYKIIEKRQSVAFWCNPISGHATLYWYQQILGQGPKLLIQFQNNGVVDDSQLPKDRFSAERLKGVDSTLKIQPAKLEDSAVYLCASSLSSGHGNTIYFGEGSWLTVV.